These 22 T cell receptor beta chains were all obtained from the same sample, sequenced in a study of blood T cell repertoires in COVID-19. Clones were read by immunoSEQ multiplex PCR, and TCRdb kept only the in-frame ones, dropping some. The sample consists of about 69,000 clones, around 90% of them appearing once. The source material was peripheral blood. These receptors all stem from a man aged 45-60 years with acute or convalescent COVID-19.

V gene TRBV5-4 combines with J gene TRBJ2-7; the match to TRBD1 covers 9 bases. Looked up from germline, CDR1 is SGHNT and CDR2 is YYREEE (reference sequence). V was clipped by 4 bases and J by 7 bases; unmatched bases: 0. This CDR3 has 11 residues. Here the CDR3 reads CASSGQGEQYF. Here the CDR3 DNA reads TGTGCCAGCAGCGGACAGGGGGAGCAGTACTTC. The full variable domain, rest sourced from reference TRBV5-4 and TRBJ2-7, is ETGVTQSPTHLIKTRGQQVTLRCSSQSGHNTVSWYQQALGQGPQFIFQYYREEENGRGNFPPRFSGLQFPNYSSELNVNALELDDSALYLCASSGQGEQYFGPGTRLTVT.

The chain recombines TRBV11-2 with TRBJ1-6; maybe TRBD1 (6 bases). CDR3 length equals 15 residues. V lost 1 base and J lost 11, with 15 bases in between. Germline CDR1 and CDR2: SGHAT and FQNNGV. CDR3 sequence (DNA): TGTGCCAGCAGCTTAGTTGGACAGTTGTTCGCACCCCTCCACTTT. Translating it yields CASSLVGQLFAPLHF.

The gene calls are TRBV5-4 and TRBJ2-3; a possible D gene is TRBD2 (6 bases). This CDR3 has 15 residues. Germline V lookup: CDR1 SGHNT, CDR2 YYREEE (reference sequence). The V end was cut by 0 bases, the J end by 6 bases, with 14 bases between. CDR3 amino acids: CASSLGGLTGDTQYF. The CDR3 DNA follows: TGTGCCAGCAGCTTGGGGGGACTCACGGGGGATACGCAGTATTTT.

The chain joins TRBV19 to TRBJ1-5, with 11 bases identical to TRBD1. V was pared by 4 bases and J by 3 bases, with 2 bases of the junction left unmatched. The CDR3 consists of 15 residues. CDR1 and CDR2 (germline): LNHDA, SQIVND (reference sequence). CDR3 sequence reads: CASSRDRGVNQPQHF. Here the CDR3 DNA reads TGTGCCAGTAGTAGGGACAGGGGGGTCAATCAGCCCCAGCATTTT.

This chain links TRBV7-8 with TRBJ1-3, with D maybe TRBD1 (5 bases). Germline V lookup: CDR1 SGHVS, CDR2 FQNEAQ. This CDR3 has 18 amino acids. Trimming removed 4 bases from V and 0 bases from J, with 19 bases in between. CDR3 coding DNA: TGTGCCAGCAGCTCCCCTATCGGGGGTCCCGTCTCTGGAAACACCATATATTTT. Translating it yields CASSSPIGGPVSGNTIYF.

Here the CDR3 reads CASSPPGTALSYEQYF. The CDR3 DNA is TGTGCCAGCAGCCCCCCCGGGACTGCACTCTCCTACGAGCAGTACTTC. The chain uses TRBV7-6 and TRBJ2-7; tentatively, D is TRBD2 (6 bases). With 5 bases removed from V and 0 bases from J, the gap between germline ends came to 17 bases. CDR1 is SGHVS, CDR2 FNYEAQ, per germline. The CDR3 consists of 16 residues.

This clone was seen only once. The chain employs TRBV30 and TRBJ2-2; 10 positions agree with TRBD2. V shed 5 bases and J 0 bases; nucleotides not matched to a gene: 9. CDR1 is GTSNPN and CDR2 is SVGIG in the germline V gene (reference sequence). The length of the CDR3 is 17 residues. In DNA, the CDR3 is TGTGCCTGGGGGGGTCCCGGACTAGCGGCGAACACCGGGGAGCTGTTTTTT. Its protein is CAWGGPGLAANTGELFF.

The rearrangement uses TRBV7-2 and TRBJ2-5, with D tentatively TRBD1 (5 bases). The CDR3 consists of 16 residues. Germline V gene data show CDR1 as SGHTA and CDR2 as FQGNSA. V lost 0 bases, J lost 5 bases, and 16 bases lay in between. In nucleotides, the CDR3 is TGTGCCAGCAGCTTAGCGCTGGCAGGGTTGGGGGAGACCCAGTACTTC. Its translation is CASSLALAGLGETQYF.

The chain uses TRBV16 and TRBJ1-1; no clear D. The CDR3 contains 13 residues. Germline V CDR1 and CDR2: KGHSY, FQNENV. The V and J ends lost 6 bases and 0 bases respectively, with 8 bases between them. This CDR3 is CASSQELNTEAFF. The CDR3 bases are TGTGCCAGCAGTCAGGAACTGAACACTGAAGCTTTCTTT.

This chain links TRBV7-2 with TRBJ1-2; no clear D. CDR1 SGHTA and CDR2 FQGNSA come from the germline V gene. The CDR3 totals 14 residues. V lost 2 bases, J lost 5 bases, and 12 bases lay in between. The CDR3 sequence: CASSLMSAGYGYTF. The CDR3 DNA sequence: TGTGCCAGCAGCTTAATGTCGGCGGGTTATGGCTACACCTTC.

Notes on this clone: Other DNA sequences of this sample code for an identical CDR3. The genes are TRBV19 and TRBJ1-2; D not resolved. Trimming removed 3 bases at V and 8 bases at J, with 10 bases between. From germline, CDR1 is LNHDA and CDR2 SQIVND (reference sequence). There are 12 residues in the CDR3. The CDR3 loop is CASSIGGRGYTF. The CDR3 nucleotides are TGTGCCAGTAGTATTGGAGGGCGAGGCTACACCTTC.

The V and J genes are TRBV4-1 and TRBJ2-7; 7 nucleotides align to TRBD2. Germline V gene sequence: CDR1 MGHRA, CDR2 YSYEKL. V shed 3 bases and J 0 bases; nucleotides not matched to a gene: 5. The CDR3 length is 15 residues. The CDR3 reads CASSQDGLDSYEQYF. In DNA form, the CDR3 reads TGCGCCAGCAGCCAGGATGGACTAGACTCCTACGAGCAGTACTTC.

This sequence joins TRBV19 and TRBJ2-2, with TRBD2 matching over 12 bases. J gave up 5 bases and V 7 bases, and 11 bases lay outside the gene matches. CDR3 length: 17 residues. CDR1 is LNHDA, CDR2 SQIVND, per germline (reference sequence). The CDR3 nucleotides are TGTGCCAGTACCGCACTAGCGGGAGGTTCCGTGACCGGGGAGCTGTTTTTT. Its protein is CASTALAGGSVTGELFF.

This clone was seen a handful of times. This chain joins TRBV5-6 and TRBJ2-5; 9 positions match TRBD1. The CDR3 contains 15 residues. Germline V gene sequence: CDR1 SGHDT, CDR2 YYEEEE. V was pared by 1 base and J by 5 bases, with 6 bases of the junction left unmatched. CDR3 sequence: CASSLPTGGAETQYF. CDR3 nucleotide sequence: TGTGCCAGCAGCTTGCCCACAGGGGGCGCGGAGACCCAGTACTTC.

This rearrangement joins TRBV7-6 to TRBJ2-1, with 10 positions matching TRBD2. V trimming: 1 base; J trimming: 4 bases; junction bases outside the gene matches: 1. The CDR3 covers 15 residues. CDR1 is SGHVS, CDR2 FNYEAQ, per germline. This CDR3 is CASSLGTSGYNEQFF. CDR3 sequence (DNA): TGTGCCAGCAGCTTAGGGACTAGCGGATACAATGAGCAGTTCTTC.

The J gene is TRBJ2-1, the V gene TRBV4-3; TRBD2 agrees at 10 bases. The CDR3 length is 14 residues. Germline CDR1 LGHNA, CDR2 YSLEER. The trim removed 1 base at V and 10 bases at J, leaving 4 bases unmatched. The CDR3, as DNA: TGCGCCAGCAGCCAAGGACTAGCGGGCAACGAGCAGTTCTTC. Its translation: CASSQGLAGNEQFF.

The rearrangement joins TRBV19 to TRBJ2-7, with D possibly being TRBD1 (6 bases). The length of the CDR3 is 15 residues. CDR1 and CDR2 (germline): LNHDA, SQIVND (reference sequence). V gave up 2 bases and J gave up 3 bases, with 14 bases separating them. The CDR3 loop reads CASSIKQGDGYEQYF. CDR3 DNA: TGTGCCAGTAGTATAAAACAGGGCGACGGCTACGAGCAGTACTTC.

CDR3 sequence (DNA): TGTGCCAGCAGCTTTGGCAGATTGAACACTGAAGCTTTCTTT. Translating it yields CASSFGRLNTEAFF. The J gene is TRBJ1-1, the V gene TRBV5-5; D not resolved. Trimming pared 2 bases from V and 0 bases from J, leaving 8 bases between. CDR1 and CDR2 (germline): SGHKS, YYEKEE (reference sequence). The CDR3 is made up of 14 amino acids.

The rearrangement uses TRBV5-1 and TRBJ2-7; 12 bases match TRBD2. The CDR3 totals 16 residues. Germline CDR1 reads SGHRS; CDR2 reads YFSETQ. V lost 1 base, J lost 0 bases, and 2 bases stayed unmatched. CDR3 DNA: TGCGCCAGCAGCTTGTCGGGACTAGCGGGCTCCTACGAGCAGTACTTC. This sequence encodes CASSLSGLAGSYEQYF.

The chain joins TRBV10-3 to TRBJ2-7; D remains ambiguous. The V gene's germline CDR1 is ENHRY and CDR2 SYGVKD. The CDR3 length is 12 residues. Trimming left V 0 bases short and J 6 bases short, with 6 bases between. The CDR3 sequence is CAISESWAEQYF. The DNA for the CDR3 is TGTGCCATCAGTGAGTCGTGGGCCGAGCAGTACTTC.

The chain joins TRBV5-4 to TRBJ2-3; D unresolved. This CDR3 spans 15 amino acids. Trimming removed 1 base from V and 1 base from J, with 10 bases in between. Germline V gives CDR1 SGHNT, CDR2 YYREEE (reference sequence). The CDR3 loop reads CASSLQPMGTDTQYF. The CDR3 DNA reads TGTGCCAGCAGCTTGCAACCTATGGGCACAGATACGCAGTATTTT. The complete variable domain, with remaining parts taken from reference TRBV5-4 and TRBJ2-3, reads ETGVTQSPTHLIKTRGQQVTLRCSSQSGHNTVSWYQQALGQGPQFIFQYYREEENGRGNFPPRFSGLQFPNYSSELNVNALELDDSALYLCASSLQPMGTDTQYFGPGTRLTVL.

V gene TRBV7-2 combines with J gene TRBJ2-7, with 14 bases that match TRBD2. Trimming at V came to 0 bases and at J to 7 bases, leaving 14 bases not matched to a gene. Germline loops: CDR1 SGHTA, CDR2 FQGNSA. There are 19 residues in the CDR3. The DNA for the CDR3 is TGTGCCAGCAGCTTAGCTCATACCCCTTGGACTAGCGGGAGGTGGGAGCAGTACTTC. Encoded protein: CASSLAHTPWTSGRWEQYF. Drawing the rest from reference TRBV7-2 and TRBJ2-7, the complete variable domain is GAGVSQSPSNKVTEKGKDVELRCDPISGHTALYWYRQSLGQGLEFLIYFQGNSAPDKSGLPSDRFSAERTGGSVSTLTIQRTQQEDSAVYLCASSLAHTPWTSGRWEQYFGPGTRLTVT.